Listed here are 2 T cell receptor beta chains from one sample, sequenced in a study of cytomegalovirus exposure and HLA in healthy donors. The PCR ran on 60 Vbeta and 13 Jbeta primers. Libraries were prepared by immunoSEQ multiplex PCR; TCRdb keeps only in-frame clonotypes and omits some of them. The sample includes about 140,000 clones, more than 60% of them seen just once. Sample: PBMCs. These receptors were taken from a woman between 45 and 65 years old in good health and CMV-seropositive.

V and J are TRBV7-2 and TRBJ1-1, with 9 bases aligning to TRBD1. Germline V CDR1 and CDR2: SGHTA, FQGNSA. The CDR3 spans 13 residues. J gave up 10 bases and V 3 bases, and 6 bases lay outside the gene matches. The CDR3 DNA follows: TGTGCCAGCAGCTTTCGGGACAGGGAGATAGCTTTCTTT. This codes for CASSFRDREIAFF.

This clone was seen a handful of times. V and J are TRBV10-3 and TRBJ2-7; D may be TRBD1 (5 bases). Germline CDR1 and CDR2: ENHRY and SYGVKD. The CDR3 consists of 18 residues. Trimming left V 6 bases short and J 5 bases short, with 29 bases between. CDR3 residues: CAISHEEQVGQLGDEQYF. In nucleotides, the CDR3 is TGTGCCATCAGCCACGAGGAACAGGTCGGCCAGCTAGGGGACGAGCAGTACTTC.